This is a list of T cell receptor beta chains from one sample in a study of OX40 agonist ivuxolimab in advanced cancers. The data were produced by immunoSEQ multiplex PCR, yet TCRdb's version contains in-frame clones alone and is incomplete. The table shows approximately 160,000 clones, with 90% to 95% occurring only once. Sequenced here: CD4+ or CD8+ T cells sorted from blood, sampled in a trial of the OX40 agonist ivuxolimab. These receptor sequences come from an adult with an advanced solid tumor such as melanoma, head and neck, liver or kidney cancer. Each CDR3 is given with its conserved first and last residue. D genes are given only for firm matches. Only some rows state a clone size, as once, few, many or a class for expanded clones.

abundance	d_gene	v_gene	j_gene	CDR3nt	CDR3aa
once	.	TRBV18	TRBJ2-5	TGTGCCAGCTCGCTAGACAGAACCCAAGAGACCCAGTACTTC	CASSLDRTQETQYF
.	.	TRBV5-1	TRBJ1-2	TGCGCCAGCAGCTTGCAAGGAGTCGACGGCTACACCTTC	CASSLQGVDGYTF
.	.	TRBV6-5	TRBJ2-5	TGTGCCAGCAGTTTGGACGGGCGGGCAGAGACCCAGTACTTC	CASSLDGRAETQYF
.	.	TRBV4-3	TRBJ1-4	TGCGCCAGCAGCCAAGAGGGAGGGGCGTCGGGAAAACTGTTTTTT	CASSQEGGASGKLFF
.	.	TRBV4-1	TRBJ1-4	TGCGCCAGCAGCCAAGATTGGGGGAGAAAAACTAATGAAAAACTGTTTTTT	CASSQDWGRKTNEKLFF
.	TRBD1	TRBV7-2	TRBJ2-7	TGTGCCAGCAGCCTAGACAGGGACTCCTACGAGCAGTACTTC	CASSLDRDSYEQYF
.	TRBD1	TRBV6-5	TRBJ1-5	TGTGCCAGCAGAGGACAGGGTGGCCAGCCCCAGCATTTT	CASRGQGGQPQHF
.	TRBD2	TRBV4-1	TRBJ2-7	TGCGCCAGCAGCCCAGAGAGGCTAGCGGGAACATCCTACGAGCAGTACTTC	CASSPERLAGTSYEQYF
.	.	TRBV21-1	TRBJ2-7	TGTGCCAGCAGCAAGTCCGACGAGCAGTACTTC	CASSKSDEQYF
.	TRBD2	TRBV28	TRBJ2-3	TGTGCCAGCACCGTCCCGGGACTAGCGGGAGGGCAGGGATCCACAGATACGCAGTATTTT	CASTVPGLAGGQGSTDTQYF
.	.	TRBV2	TRBJ2-3	TGTGCCGGGTGGGGTAGCACAGATACGCAGTATTTT	CAGWGSTDTQYF
.	TRBD1	TRBV5-1	TRBJ1-4	TGCGCCAGCAGTCCCGGGACAGGGCTGGAAAAACTGTTTTTT	CASSPGTGLEKLFF
.	TRBD1	TRBV28	TRBJ1-2	TGTGCCAGCAGTTTACCACAGGGGTATGGCTACACCTTC	CASSLPQGYGYTF
.	.	TRBV4-2	TRBJ1-2	TGTGCCAGCAGCCAAGATGAAGGGGGATCTTATGGCTACACCTTC	CASSQDEGGSYGYTF
once	TRBD2	TRBV5-1	TRBJ2-1	TGCGCCAGCAGTGGCGGGAGACCTTACAATGAGCAGTTCTTC	CASSGGRPYNEQFF
.	.	TRBV18	TRBJ1-6	TGTGCCAGCTCACCGGTAGAGTATAATTCACCCCTCCACTTT	CASSPVEYNSPLHF
few	TRBD1	TRBV27	TRBJ1-2	TGTGCCAGCAGTGTAAGGGGACAGGGAGATCGCTACACCTTC	CASSVRGQGDRYTF
.	.	TRBV5-1	TRBJ2-5	TGCGCCAGCAGCTTCGGGAACCAAGAGACCCAGTACTTC	CASSFGNQETQYF
.	.	TRBV11-2	TRBJ2-1	TGTGCCAGCAGCCCCCGAGCGGATAGCTCCTACAATGAGCAGTTCTTC	CASSPRADSSYNEQFF
.	.	TRBV15	TRBJ1-5	TGTGCCACCAGCCGGACAGGCAATCAGCCCCAGCATTTT	CATSRTGNQPQHF
.	.	TRBV15	TRBJ1-4	TGTGCCACCAGCAGGACCATCGGTAATGAAAAACTGTTTTTT	CATSRTIGNEKLFF
.	.	TRBV11-2	TRBJ2-5	TGTGCCAGCAGCTTAGAAGCAGGGGGGGAGACCCAGTACTTC	CASSLEAGGETQYF
.	.	TRBV5-1	TRBJ1-1	TGCGCCAGCAGCGCCCAGACGGGAGGGAACACTGAAGCTTTCTTT	CASSAQTGGNTEAFF
once	.	TRBV4-3	TRBJ2-7	TGCGCCAGCAGCCAAGATGCCTTCCTAGACAACGAGCAGTACTTC	CASSQDAFLDNEQYF
few	.	TRBV7-9	TRBJ1-1	TGTGCCAGCAGCTTAGGGGCCGGGGGCACTGAAGCTTTCTTT	CASSLGAGGTEAFF
.	.	TRBV4-3	TRBJ1-3	TGCGCCAGCAGCCAAGATAGAAGAAACACCATATATTTT	CASSQDRRNTIYF
.	.	TRBV23-1	TRBJ1-1	TGCGCCAGCAGTCAATCAAGGATCTTACCGGACACTGAAGCTTTCTTT	CASSQSRILPDTEAFF
.	.	TRBV6-1	TRBJ2-7	TGTGCCAGCAGTTCGCAGTACTACGAGCAGTACTTC	CASSSQYYEQYF
.	TRBD2	TRBV7-7	TRBJ2-1	TGTGCTAGCAGCTTAGAACTAGCGGGCAATGAGCAGTTCTTC	CASSLELAGNEQFF
.	.	TRBV10-1	TRBJ2-5	TGCGCCAGCAGTGAGTGGGGCCCGGCCCAGTACTTC	CASSEWGPAQYF
.	TRBD2	TRBV12-5	TRBJ2-5	TGTGCTAGTGGGCGGAGCGGGGGGGCCTCAGAGACCCAGTACTTC	CASGRSGGASETQYF
.	.	TRBV19	TRBJ1-2	TGTGCCAGTAGTCCCCGGGGCATGCTGGATGGCTACACCTTC	CASSPRGMLDGYTF
.	.	TRBV5-1	TRBJ2-7	TGCGCCAGCAGCTGGGAGCCAGCCTACGAGCAGTACTTC	CASSWEPAYEQYF
.	.	TRBV5-6	TRBJ1-2	TGTGCCAGCAGCTTGGACCGGAACTATGGCTACACCTTC	CASSLDRNYGYTF
few	.	TRBV30	TRBJ1-5	TGTGCCTGGACAGCGGGAAGCAATCAGCCCCAGCATTTT	CAWTAGSNQPQHF
few	.	TRBV25-1	TRBJ1-5	TGTGCCAGCAGTGAATGGGGAGGGGAGAAGCCCCAGCATTTT	CASSEWGGEKPQHF
.	.	TRBV7-7	TRBJ2-2	TGTGCTAGCAGCCTGGGACCCGGGGAGCTGTTTTTT	CASSLGPGELFF
once	.	TRBV5-6	TRBJ1-1	TGTGCCAGCAGCCTGGGGGGCGCTTTAGAAGCTTTCTTT	CASSLGGALEAFF
.	.	TRBV2	TRBJ1-4	TGTGCCAGCCAGGGCAGGGCTCAAGGTGGGGAAAAACTGTTTTTT	CASQGRAQGGEKLFF
once	.	TRBV28	TRBJ2-7	TGTGCCAGCATACTCGGTGGGGCAGGGAACTCCTACGAGCAGTACTTC	CASILGGAGNSYEQYF
once	TRBD2	TRBV6-5	TRBJ2-1	TGTGCCAGCAGCCCCGGGACTAGCACGAACAATGAGCAGTTCTTC	CASSPGTSTNNEQFF
.	TRBD2	TRBV5-1	TRBJ2-5	TGCGCCAGCAGCTTGAGGACTAGCAGTAAAGAGACCCAGTACTTC	CASSLRTSSKETQYF
.	.	TRBV9	TRBJ1-2	TGTGCCAGCAGAAAACCGGGGGGATATGGCTACACCTTC	CASRKPGGYGYTF
.	.	TRBV6-6	TRBJ2-7	TGTGCCAGCACCCACCGAGGGGGGGCCCTCAATTCCGAGCAGTACTTC	CASTHRGGALNSEQYF
.	.	TRBV18	TRBJ1-1	TGTGCCAGCTCACCATCAGGGGTGACTGAAGCTTTCTTT	CASSPSGVTEAFF
.	TRBD2	TRBV2	TRBJ2-2	TGTGCCAGCAGGGGAGCGGGAGGTTTCAACACCGGGGAGCTGTTTTTT	CASRGAGGFNTGELFF
.	TRBD2	TRBV10-3	TRBJ2-7	TGTGCCATCAGTGATTCTAGCGGCTACGAGCAGTACTTC	CAISDSSGYEQYF
.	.	TRBV7-6	TRBJ2-1	TGTGCCAGCAGCTTATGGAGAGAAGAGCAGTTCTTC	CASSLWREEQFF
.	.	TRBV5-1	TRBJ2-3	TGCGCCAGCAGCTCCTCGGGCGGGAATCAGTATTTT	CASSSSGGNQYF
.	TRBD2	TRBV10-3	TRBJ2-1	TGTGCCATCAGTGAAGGGACTAGCGGGGGTTCCCACAATGAGCAGTTCTTC	CAISEGTSGGSHNEQFF
.	.	TRBV7-2	TRBJ1-2	TGTGCCAGCAGCTTAGAAGGGATTGGCTACACCTTC	CASSLEGIGYTF
.	.	TRBV4-2	TRBJ1-2	TGTGCCAGCAGCCAAGAGGTTGGGGGGGGACGCTATGGCTACACCTTC	CASSQEVGGGRYGYTF
.	TRBD1	TRBV28	TRBJ1-2	TGTGCCAGCAGCTCAGGGGGCAACTATGGCTACACCTTC	CASSSGGNYGYTF
.	TRBD2	TRBV7-7	TRBJ2-3	TGTGCCAGCAGCTTAGGACTAGCGGGGGGAGCAGATACGCAGTATTTT	CASSLGLAGGADTQYF
.	.	TRBV18	TRBJ1-4	TGTGCCAGCTCACCACAGGGAGATGAAAAACTGTTTTTT	CASSPQGDEKLFF
.	TRBD1	TRBV18	TRBJ2-5	TGTGCCAGCTCAGGGGACAGGGAAGAGACCCAGTACTTC	CASSGDREETQYF
once	TRBD1	TRBV9	TRBJ2-1	TGTGCCAGCAGCTCCGGACAGGGGAACAATGAGCAGTTCTTC	CASSSGQGNNEQFF
.	.	TRBV6-5	TRBJ1-4	TGTGCCAGCAGGATGACAGTGACTAATGAAAAACTGTTTTTT	CASRMTVTNEKLFF